This T cell receptor beta chain was observed in a study of siplizumab effects on memory and regulatory T cells. Study-wide findings and caveats: Where siplizumab was present, mappable alloreactive CD4+ clones averaged around 69% Treg-derived, compared with 26.9% in controls.

A note on this clone: No antigen is known for it.

The assay was immunoSEQ multiplex PCR, and TCRdb's table has in-frame clones only and misses some. The sample holds some 63,000 clones; around 96% are singletons and the top ten take 0.095%. Germline loops: CDR1 MGHDK, CDR2 SYGVNS. The length of the CDR3 is 14 residues. V lost 3 bases and J lost 2, with 10 bases in between. The receptor's source is a human donor in good health. The chain joins TRBV25-1 to TRBJ1-1; D uncertain. Sequenced input: naive CD8+ T cells sorted from blood. The CDR3 DNA follows: TGTGCCAGCAGTGATGTCGAAGAAAACACTGAAGCTTTCTTT. Translating it yields CASSDVEENTEAFF.